A selection of T cell receptor beta chains follows, all from one sample in a study of breast tumors, draining lymph nodes, adjacent tissues. MiXCR was run by TCRdb on the multiplex PCR reads, yielding one entry per CDR3 protein. This table holds around 130,000 distinct CDR3 sequences, less than 25% found once. Source material: axillary lymph node tissue. The receptors shown here come from a female donor with breast cancer. Some clones in this sample may be carry-over from other donors' samples. Each CDR3 is given with its conserved first and last residue. The D gene is left open where the match is weak. Clone size appears in some rows only: once, few, many, or a class for an expanded clone.

abundance	v_gene	d_gene	j_gene	CDR3nt	CDR3aa
many	TRBV15	-	TRBJ2-3	TGTGCCACCAGCAGAGGGCCAGCCTACGGGGCAGATACGCAGTATTTT	CATSRGPAYGADTQYF
few	TRBV3-1	TRBD2	TRBJ2-3	TGTGCCAGCAGCCAAGGACTAGCCCCGAGCACAGATACGCAGTATTTT	CASSQGLAPSTDTQYF
many	TRBV7-9	TRBD1	TRBJ2-1	TGTGCCACCTGGGACAGGGAAAAGCAGTTCTTC	CATWDREKQFF
-	TRBV29-1	-	TRBJ1-1	TGCAGCGTTGGAGGGGACACTGAAGTTTTCTTT	CSVGGDTEVFF
many	TRBV6-6	-	TRBJ2-1	TGTGCCAGCAGTTATAGCCCCTGGGACGATGAGCAGTTCTTC	CASSYSPWDDEQFF
many	TRBV5-1	-	TRBJ1-2	TGCGCCAGCAGCTTGGGCGGGGGCAACTATGGCTACACCTTC	CASSLGGGNYGYTF
many	TRBV30	TRBD1	TRBJ2-7	TGTGCCTGGAGGGGGCCTCGGACAGGGGTACTCTACGAGCAGTACTTC	CAWRGPRTGVLYEQYF
many	TRBV29-1	-	TRBJ2-5	TGCAGCGTTGAAATAGGGTGGGAAGAGACCCAGTACTTC	CSVEIGWEETQYF
many	TRBV28	-	TRBJ1-4	TGTGCCAGCAGTTTACGAAGGTCCGCGGGCCATACTAATGAAAAACTGTTTTTT	CASSLRRSAGHTNEKLFF
-	TRBV28	-	TRBJ1-4	TGTGCCAGCAGTTTTCGACGGCAGAATGAAAAACTGTTTTTT	CASSFRRQNEKLFF
many	TRBV5-1	TRBD2	TRBJ2-1	TGCGCCAGCAGCGGCGGGACTAGCGGTCACAATGAGCAGTTCTTC	CASSGGTSGHNEQFF
many	TRBV10-2	-	TRBJ2-7	TGCGCCAGCAGTGATTTGTCGGACACCTACGAGCAGTACTTC	CASSDLSDTYEQYF
few	TRBV4-1	TRBD1	TRBJ2-4	TGCGCCAGCAGCCAAGAGACAGGGGCAGTAGCCAAAAACATTCAGTACTTC	CASSQETGAVAKNIQYF
many	TRBV29-1	TRBD1	TRBJ2-5	TGCAGCGTAACCGACCCCCCGGACAGGGGGCGGGTGGAGACCCAGTACTTC	CSVTDPPDRGRVETQYF
many	TRBV29-1	-	TRBJ1-4	TGCAGCGTTGGGGCAGGGTTTAATGAAAAACTGTTTTTT	CSVGAGFNEKLFF
-	TRBV27	TRBD1	TRBJ1-2	TGTGCCAGCAGGGGGGACAGGGAAAAAAGCCGGGGAGGCTACACCTTC	CASRGDREKSRGGYTF